Below, 24 T cell receptor beta chains from the same sample are listed, as sequenced in a study of T-cell reconstitution after alpha-beta-depleted transplantation in children. Unique molecular identifiers were incorporated when the TCRbeta library was constructed. MiXCR was run by TCRdb on the PCR reads, yielding one entry per CDR3 protein. The repertoire has 250,000 to 300,000 distinct CDR3 sequences, roughly 9.1% of them found once; the top ten carry roughly 7.1%. The material sequenced was PBMCs, taken before TCRalphabeta/CD19-depleted stem cell transplant. The receptors were sampled from a boy less than two years old with acute myeloid leukemia, due to receive a stem cell transplant.

As for this clonotype: A much larger clone differs by one base, so this may be a read error. The chain has TRBV7-8 and TRBJ2-5; 7 positions match TRBD1. Germline trimming cut 5 bases from V and 0 bases from J; bases unmatched to any gene: 12. The germline CDR1 and CDR2 sequences are SGHVS and FQNEAQ. The CDR3 runs to 17 residues. For the CDR3, the DNA is TGTGCCAGCAGCCGGCTTCCGGGACAGAGGTACCAAGAGACCCAGTACTTC. Translation: CASSRLPGQRYQETQYF.

This clonotype was observed at least ten times. The chain employs TRBV7-9 and TRBJ2-7; D possibly corresponds to TRBD2 (6 bases). CDR3 length: 13 amino acids. V was shortened by 0 bases and J by 5 bases, with 8 bases between the two germline ends. The germline V gene has CDR1 SEHNR and CDR2 FQNEAQ (reference sequence). The CDR3 reads CASSLAWGDEQYF. CDR3 coding DNA: TGTGCCAGCAGCTTAGCTTGGGGGGACGAGCAGTACTTC.

This clonotype was seen ten or more times. The rearrangement uses TRBV11-2 and TRBJ2-1, with TRBD2 matching over 11 bases. CDR1 and CDR2 (germline): SGHAT, FQNNGV. The CDR3 has 18 residues. The junction had 8 bases not matched to a gene; V was cut back by 0 bases and J by 4 bases. The CDR3 sequence is CASSLDAASGRRYNEQFF. The DNA for the CDR3 is TGTGCCAGCAGCTTAGACGCGGCTAGCGGGAGGAGGTACAATGAGCAGTTCTTC. Drawing the rest from reference TRBV11-2 and TRBJ2-1, the complete variable domain is EAGVAQSPRYKIIEKRQSVAFWCNPISGHATLYWYQQILGQGPKLLIQFQNNGVVDDSQLPKDRFSAERLKGVDSTLKIQPAKLEDSAVYLCASSLDAASGRRYNEQFFGPGTRLTVL.

On this clonotype itself: A much larger clone differs by one base, so this may be a read error. The chain uses TRBV12-5 and TRBJ2-1; TRBD1 matches at 7 bases. V trimming: 7 bases; J trimming: 7 bases; junction bases outside the gene matches: 7. Looked up from germline, CDR1 is LGHNT and CDR2 is FRNRAP. This CDR3 comprises 13 residues. In DNA form, the CDR3 reads TGTGCTAGTGACCGCGACAGGGAAAATGAGCAGTTCTTC. It yields the protein CASDRDRENEQFF.

This clonotype showed up many times. CDR3 amino acids: CSASSGRAYEQYF. In DNA, the CDR3 is TGCAGTGCTAGTAGCGGGAGGGCCTACGAGCAGTACTTC. V gene TRBV20-1 combines with J gene TRBJ2-7; 11 positions agree with TRBD2. V shed 3 bases, J shed 2 bases, and the junction held 0 bases outside the gene matches. This CDR3 spans 13 amino acids. The germline V gene has CDR1 DFQATT and CDR2 SNEGSKA (reference sequence).

The table lists this clonotype with many counts. The rearrangement uses TRBV28 and TRBJ2-4, with TRBD1 matching over 8 bases. The J segment lost 1 base and the V segment lost 10 bases, leaving 9 bases of the junction unmatched. CDR1 MDHEN and CDR2 SYDVKM come from the germline V gene. The CDR3 length is 15 residues. The CDR3 loop reads CATHGQGSAKNIQYF. CDR3 coding DNA: TGTGCCACCCACGGACAGGGCTCGGCCAAAAACATTCAGTACTTC.

This clonotype was picked up many times. The gene calls are TRBV10-3 and TRBJ2-3, with unresolved D. In germline, CDR1 is ENHRY, CDR2 SYGVKD. The CDR3 is made up of 16 amino acids. With 2 bases removed from V and 4 bases from J, the gap between germline ends came to 16 bases. For the CDR3, the DNA is TGTGCCATCAGTGAGCCTCAGGCAGTAGGATCAGATACGCAGTATTTT. This translates into CAISEPQAVGSDTQYF.

This clonotype was recorded at least ten times. The chain couples TRBV10-3 to TRBJ2-3; maybe TRBD1 (6 bases). Germline-derived CDR1 and CDR2 are ENHRY and SYGVKD. This CDR3 has 14 residues. Trimming stripped 4 bases from V and 1 base from J, with 9 bases between. The CDR3 bases are TGTGCCATCAGTGTAGGGGGACGCACAGATACGCAGTATTTT. Amino acid sequence: CAISVGGRTDTQYF.

The sample holds a few counts of this clonotype. This rearrangement joins TRBV7-2 to TRBJ2-5, with TRBD2 as a possible D gene (5 bases). The CDR3 totals 12 residues. Germline V gene data show CDR1 as SGHTA and CDR2 as FQGNSA. The CDR3 coding sequence is TGTGCATCCGATGGGAGTTGGGAGACCCAGTACTTC. This translates into CASDGSWETQYF.

This clonotype was observed at least ten times. The V call is TRBV7-9, the J call TRBJ2-3; either TRBD1 or TRBD2 may supply D (6 bases each). The CDR3 covers 13 residues. Germline V gene data show CDR1 as SEHNR and CDR2 as FQNEAQ (reference sequence). V lost 8 bases to trimming and J lost 1 base, with 10 bases between them. For the CDR3, the DNA is TGTGCCAGCGGGGGCGGGGGCACAGATACGCAGTATTTT. Its protein is CASGGGGTDTQYF.

This clonotype was observed at least ten times. This sequence joins TRBV5-5 and TRBJ1-1, with D possibly matching TRBD1 (6 bases). This CDR3 contains 15 residues. V was cut by 1 base and J by 5 bases, with 15 bases left in between. The germline CDR1 and CDR2 sequences are SGHKS and YYEKEE (reference sequence). CDR3: CASSLRRTAGTEAFF. The CDR3 coding sequence is TGTGCCAGCAGCTTGAGAAGGACAGCCGGAACTGAAGCTTTCTTT. Drawing the rest from reference TRBV5-5 and TRBJ1-1, the complete variable domain is DAGVTQSPTHLIKTRGQQVTLRCSPISGHKSVSWYQQVLGQGPQFIFQYYEKEERGRGNFPDRFSARQFPNYSSELNVNALLLGDSALYLCASSLRRTAGTEAFFGQGTRLTVV.

Notes on this clonotype: Being one base from a much bigger clone, this may be a read error. This CDR3 is CASSSHRGEEQYF. The CDR3 nucleotides are TGCGCCAGCAGCTCGCACAGGGGGGAAGAGCAGTACTTC. This chain links TRBV5-1 with TRBJ2-7, with 8 bases lining up with TRBD1. This CDR3 has 13 amino acids. J gave up 7 bases and V 3 bases, and 6 bases lay outside the gene matches. Germline-derived CDR1 and CDR2 are SGHRS and YFSETQ. Combining the CDR3 with reference TRBV5-1 and TRBJ2-7 gives the whole variable domain KAGVTQTPRYLIKTRGQQVTLSCSPISGHRSVSWYQQTPGQGLQFLFEYFSETQRNKGNFPGRFSGRQFSNSRSEMNVSTLELGDSALYLCASSSHRGEEQYFGPGTRLTVT.

The V gene is TRBV10-3, the J gene TRBJ2-6; 9 nucleotides align to TRBD1. The germline CDR1 and CDR2 sequences are ENHRY and SYGVKD. This CDR3 region has 15 residues. V trimming: 5 bases; J trimming: 2 bases; junction bases outside the gene matches: 1. The CDR3 DNA sequence: TGTGCCATCAGTAGACAGGGGGCTGGGGCCAACGTCCTGACTTTC. Amino acids: CAISRQGAGANVLTF.

In regard to this clonotype: Just one base apart from a much larger clone, this may be a read error. V usage is TRBV13 and J usage is TRBJ2-5; 7 positions match TRBD1. The CDR3 contains 14 residues. CDR1 and CDR2 from the germline V gene are PRHDT and FYEKMQ (reference sequence). The CDR3 reads CAISLVGGEETQYF. The CDR3 bases are TGTGCCATCAGCTTAGTAGGGGGCGAGGAGACCCAGTACTTC.

In its sample, this clonotype was seen many times. The V call is TRBV25-1, the J call TRBJ2-5; D is unresolved. The ends were cut back, 1 base at V and 5 bases at J, with 8 bases in the middle. The CDR3 has 13 residues. Germline CDR1 MGHDK, CDR2 SYGVNS. The CDR3 nucleotides are TGTGCCAGCAGTGAATCCGGTGCTGAGACCCAGTACTTC. Its translation: CASSESGAETQYF. Full variable domain (remainder filled in from reference TRBV25-1 and TRBJ2-5): EADIYQTPRYLVIGTGKKITLECSQTMGHDKMYWYQQDPGMELHLIHYSYGVNSTEKGDLSSESTVSRIRTEHFPLTLESARPSHTSQYLCASSESGAETQYFGPGTRLLVL.

The V call is TRBV28, the J call TRBJ2-5; 14 nucleotides agree with TRBD2. The germline CDR1 and CDR2 sequences are MDHEN and SYDVKM. V lost 3 bases and J lost 4; bases outside the gene matches: 13. The CDR3 runs to 19 residues. Here the CDR3 reads CASSFSPGLAGAARETQYF. In DNA, the CDR3 is TGTGCCAGCAGTTTTTCCCCGGGACTAGCGGGAGCAGCCAGAGAGACCCAGTACTTC.

This clonotype was recorded many times. V usage is TRBV4-3 and J usage is TRBJ2-2, with D tentatively TRBD2 (6 bases). Germline CDR1 LGHNA, CDR2 YSLEER. The CDR3 sequence is 16 residues long. Trimming took 0 bases from V and 5 from J, leaving 13 bases between them. CDR3 sequence reads: CASSQDPGGYTGELFF. CDR3 nucleotides: TGCGCCAGCAGCCAAGATCCAGGAGGGTATACCGGGGAGCTGTTTTTT.

This clonotype was recorded at least ten times. This rearrangement joins TRBV7-6 to TRBJ2-3; D call uncertain. The CDR3 loop spans 15 amino acids. Germline CDR1 reads SGHVS; CDR2 reads FNYEAQ. Trimming took 0 bases from V and 4 from J, leaving 11 bases between them. The CDR3 protein is CASSLAPPSADTQYF. CDR3 DNA sequence: TGTGCCAGCAGCTTAGCCCCCCCATCAGCAGATACGCAGTATTTT.

This clonotype appeared many times. V usage is TRBV12-3 or TRBV12-4 and J usage is TRBJ1-5, with a weak D call TRBD1 (5 bases). V shed 6 bases and J shed 7 bases, with 13 bases lying between them. The CDR3 has 13 amino acids. DNA of the CDR3: TGTGCCAGCAGGGGGGTCCGGGACCAGCCCCAGCATTTT. Amino acids: CASRGVRDQPQHF.

This clonotype was found many times. The chain combines TRBV11-2 with TRBJ2-2; 7 bases agree with TRBD2. Germline V gives CDR1 SGHAT, CDR2 FQNNGV. J lost 0 bases, V lost 2 bases, and 15 bases had no gene match. There are 20 residues in the CDR3. This CDR3 reads CASSLLGATSPHPNTGELFF. The CDR3 DNA is TGTGCCAGCAGCTTACTAGGGGCGACTAGCCCACATCCGAACACCGGGGAGCTGTTTTTT.

The genes are TRBV7-3 and TRBJ2-1; 10 bases match TRBD2. The CDR3 is made up of 16 amino acids. Germline CDR1 is SGHTA and CDR2 is FQGTGA. Losses at the gene ends were 5 bases for V and 2 bases for J; bases not matched to a gene: 6. The CDR3 DNA follows: TGTGCCAGCAGCCCTGCCAGCGGGAGGGCCTACAATGAGCAGTTCTTC. This sequence encodes CASSPASGRAYNEQFF.

This clonotype turned up a few times. The chain recombines TRBV7-9 with TRBJ1-1; no clear D. Germline CDR1 SEHNR, CDR2 FQNEAQ (reference sequence). The CDR3 spans 13 residues. V was shortened by 5 bases and J by 5 bases, with 12 bases between the two germline ends. The CDR3: CASSLLAVTEAFF. The DNA for the CDR3 is TGTGCCAGCAGCCTACTAGCTGTGACTGAAGCTTTCTTT.

This clonotype occurred a few times. V gene TRBV7-8 combines with J gene TRBJ2-3; 10 bases fit TRBD1. The V segment lost 2 bases and the J segment 9 bases; nucleotides outside the gene matches: 11. The CDR3 is 16 residues long. CDR1 and CDR2 from the germline V gene are SGHVS and FQNEAQ. CDR3 protein: CASSLPRGTGDGTQYF. CDR3 nucleotides: TGTGCCAGCAGCTTACCTAGGGGGACAGGGGACGGAACGCAGTATTTT. Based on the CDR3 plus reference TRBV7-8 and TRBJ2-3, the full variable domain is GAGVSQSPRYKVAKRGQDVALRCDPISGHVSLFWYQQALGQGPEFLTYFQNEAQLDKSGLPSDRFFAERPEGSVSTLKIQRTQQEDSAVYLCASSLPRGTGDGTQYFGPGTRLTVL.

This clonotype was seen a few times. The V gene is TRBV7-8, the J gene TRBJ2-7; 9 bases fit TRBD1. From germline, CDR1 is SGHVS and CDR2 FQNEAQ. With V trimmed by 5 bases and J by 2 bases, 4 bases remained unmatched. The CDR3 covers 14 residues. For the CDR3, the DNA is TGTGCCAGCAGCACCCGGGACAGGGCCTACGAGCAGTACTTC. It is translated as CASSTRDRAYEQYF.